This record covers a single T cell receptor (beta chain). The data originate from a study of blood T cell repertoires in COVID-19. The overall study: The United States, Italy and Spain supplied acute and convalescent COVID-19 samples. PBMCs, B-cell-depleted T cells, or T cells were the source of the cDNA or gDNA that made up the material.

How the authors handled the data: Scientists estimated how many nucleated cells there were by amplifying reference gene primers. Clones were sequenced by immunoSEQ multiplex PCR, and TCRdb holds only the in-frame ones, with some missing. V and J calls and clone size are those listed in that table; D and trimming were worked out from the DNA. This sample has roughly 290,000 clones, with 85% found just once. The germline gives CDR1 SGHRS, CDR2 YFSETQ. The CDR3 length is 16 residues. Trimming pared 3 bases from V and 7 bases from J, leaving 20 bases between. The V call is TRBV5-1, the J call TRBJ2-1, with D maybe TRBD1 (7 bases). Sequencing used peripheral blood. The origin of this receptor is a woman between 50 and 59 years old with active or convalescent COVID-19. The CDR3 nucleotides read TGCGCCAGCAGCTGGGACAGACTAGGGGGGAGGAATGAGCAGTTCTTC. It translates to CASSWDRLGGRNEQFF.